The T cell receptor (beta chain) described here comes from a study of blood T cell repertoires in COVID-19. Study-wide background: Donors in the United States, Italy and Spain gave samples during acute or convalescent COVID-19. T cells, B-cell-depleted T cells, or PBMCs supplied cDNA or gDNA.

Germline V gives CDR1 SNHLY, CDR2 FYNNEI. The CDR3 has 14 amino acids. V was trimmed by 6 bases and J by 0 bases, leaving 11 bases between them. Original methodology: By means of reference gene primer amplification, nucleated cell counts were estimated. The method was immunoSEQ multiplex PCR; TCRdb's version includes in-frame clones alone and lacks a portion of them. V, J and clone size are those of that table, while D and trimming were read from the DNA. The sample includes approximately 190,000 clones, 88% of them seen just once. Sequencing used peripheral blood. The TCR comes from a man aged 40-50 years with active or convalescent COVID-19. V and J are TRBV2 and TRBJ1-1, with D possibly TRBD1 on 6 matching bases. Written as DNA, the CDR3 is TGTGCCAGCAGGTACAGGGCGTTGAACACTGAAGCTTTCTTT. The encoded protein is CASRYRALNTEAFF.